This TCR beta chain was captured in a study of cytomegalovirus exposure and HLA in healthy donors. Study-wide results and caveats: In vitro work confirmed that three CMV-associated chains recognize CMV antigens. Association of a missense DCLRE1C variant with TCR beta V- and J-gene trimming was reported in a later analysis.

Amplification used 60 Vbeta primers and 13 Jbeta primers. In the original workflow: There were 80 million or so unique TCR beta chains by a later count, and 10 million to 12 million of them were shared. Repertoires were generated with immunoSEQ multiplex PCR, while TCRdb's copy carries only in-frame clones and drops some. Clonal size and the V and J genes are those of that table, whereas D and trimming came from the DNA. The repertoire holds 150,000 to 200,000 clones, with about 62% as singletons. Donors had nominal health at sampling but likely had unrecorded immune exposures. V lost 5 bases and J lost 4; bases outside the gene matches: 10. The CDR3 spans 16 residues. Germline V CDR1 and CDR2: SSHAT, FNYEAQ (reference sequence). A note on this clone: Its matching antigen is unknown.

This clonotype was obtained from a man aged 35-49 years in good health and CMV-seronegative. The chain combines TRBV7-7 with TRBJ2-5; 10 bases match TRBD2. Sequencing was done on a sample of PBMCs. The CDR3 here is CASSVDLAGVRETQYF. CDR3 nucleotides: TGTGCCAGCAGCGTCGATCTAGCGGGGGTTAGAGAGACCCAGTACTTC. The variable domain in full, with the rest retrieved from reference TRBV7-7 and TRBJ2-5, is GAGVSQSPRYKVTKRGQDVTLRCDPISSHATLYWYQQALGQGPEFLTYFNYEAQPDKSGLPSDRFSAERPEGSISTLTIQRTEQRDSAMYRCASSVDLAGVRETQYFGPGTRLLVL.